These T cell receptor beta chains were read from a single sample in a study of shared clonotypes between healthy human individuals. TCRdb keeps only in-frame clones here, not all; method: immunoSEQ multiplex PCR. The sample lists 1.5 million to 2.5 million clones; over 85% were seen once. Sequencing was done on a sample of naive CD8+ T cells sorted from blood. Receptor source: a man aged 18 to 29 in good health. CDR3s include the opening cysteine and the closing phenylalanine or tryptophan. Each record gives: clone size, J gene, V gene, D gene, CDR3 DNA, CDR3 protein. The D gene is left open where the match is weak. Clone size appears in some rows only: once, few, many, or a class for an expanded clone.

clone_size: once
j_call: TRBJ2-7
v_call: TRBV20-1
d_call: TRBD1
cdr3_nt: TGCAGTGCTAAGGGGGCGGGTGAGCAGTACTTC
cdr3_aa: CSAKGAGEQYF

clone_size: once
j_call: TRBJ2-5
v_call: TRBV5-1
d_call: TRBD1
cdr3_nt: TGCGCCAGCAGCGCTCCGGGACAGGGGGCAGAAGAGACCCAGTACTTC
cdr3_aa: CASSAPGQGAEETQYF

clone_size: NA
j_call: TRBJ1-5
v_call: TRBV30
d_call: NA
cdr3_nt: TGTGCCTGGACCCGAGGGCAGGGGAGTCAGCCCCAGCATTTT
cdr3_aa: CAWTRGQGSQPQHF

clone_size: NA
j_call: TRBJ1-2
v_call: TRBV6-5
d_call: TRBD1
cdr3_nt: TGTGCCAGCAGTTACGCATGGGACAGGGGCGATGGCTACACCTTC
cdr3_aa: CASSYAWDRGDGYTF

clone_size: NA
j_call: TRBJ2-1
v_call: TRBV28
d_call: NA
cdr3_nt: TGTGCCAGCAGTCGTGGACTCACAAACCCCGTCTTC
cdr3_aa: CASSRGLTNPVF

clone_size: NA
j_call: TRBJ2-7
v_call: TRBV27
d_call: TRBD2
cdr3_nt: TGTGCCAGCAGCCACGGGAGGGCCTACGAGCAGTACTTC
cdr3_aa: CASSHGRAYEQYF

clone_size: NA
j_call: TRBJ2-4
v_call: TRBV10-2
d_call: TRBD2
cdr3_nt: TGCGCCAGCAGTGATTTCGAAGGGCGGGAGGCGGACAAAAACATTCAGTACTTC
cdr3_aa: CASSDFEGREADKNIQYF

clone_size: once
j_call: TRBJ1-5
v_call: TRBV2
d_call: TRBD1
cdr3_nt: TGTGCCAGCAGTGAAGCGGGGACAGGGTATCAGCCCCAGCATTTT
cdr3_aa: CASSEAGTGYQPQHF

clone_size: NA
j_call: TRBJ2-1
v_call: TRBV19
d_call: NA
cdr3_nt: TGTGCCAGTAGTGAGACTCTCAGCTCCTACAATGAGCAGTTCTTC
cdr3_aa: CASSETLSSYNEQFF

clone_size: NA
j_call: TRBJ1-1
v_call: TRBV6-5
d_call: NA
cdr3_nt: TGTGCCAGCAGCCCTGGGTACACTGAAGCTTTCTTT
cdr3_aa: CASSPGYTEAFF

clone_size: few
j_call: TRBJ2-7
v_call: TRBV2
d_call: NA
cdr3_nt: TGTGCCAGCAGTGGCGGGGAGCAGTACTTC
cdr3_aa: CASSGGEQYF

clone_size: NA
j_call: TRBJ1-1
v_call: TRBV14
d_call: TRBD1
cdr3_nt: TGTGCCAGCAGCCGACACAGGGGTCCTAGGTCGGCTGAAGCTTTCTTT
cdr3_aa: CASSRHRGPRSAEAFF

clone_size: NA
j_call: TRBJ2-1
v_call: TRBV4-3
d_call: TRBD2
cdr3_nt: TGCGCCAGCAGTCCCTTAGTGGGAGGGGAGGACAATGAGCAGTTCTTC
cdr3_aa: CASSPLVGGEDNEQFF

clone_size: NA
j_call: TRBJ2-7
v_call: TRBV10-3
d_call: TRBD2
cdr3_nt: TGTGCCATCAGGAGGACTAGCGGGAGCGCCAGGGAATCCTACGAGCAGTACTTC
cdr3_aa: CAIRRTSGSARESYEQYF

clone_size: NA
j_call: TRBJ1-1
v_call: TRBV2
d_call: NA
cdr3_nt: TGTGCCAGCCGGCGGCGGGAGGAAGCTTTCTTT
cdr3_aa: CASRRREEAFF

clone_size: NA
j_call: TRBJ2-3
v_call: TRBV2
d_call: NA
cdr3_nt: TGTGCCAGCAGTCCCTGGGGTGAGAGCACAGATACGCAGTATTTT
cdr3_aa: CASSPWGESTDTQYF

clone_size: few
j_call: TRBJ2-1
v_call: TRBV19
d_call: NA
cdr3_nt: TGTGCCAGTAATTGGGACCCCGGAGGAGAGCAGTTCTTC
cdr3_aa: CASNWDPGGEQFF

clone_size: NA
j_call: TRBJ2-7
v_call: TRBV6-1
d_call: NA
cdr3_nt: TGTGCCAGCAGTGAACCGGGACCCTACGAGCAGTACTTC
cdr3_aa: CASSEPGPYEQYF

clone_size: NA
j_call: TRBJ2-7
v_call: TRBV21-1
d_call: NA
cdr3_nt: TGTGCCAGCAGCAAAGGGGCGGGGAGGGAGCAGTACTTC
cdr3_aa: CASSKGAGREQYF

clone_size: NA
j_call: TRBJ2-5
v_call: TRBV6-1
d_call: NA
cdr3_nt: TGTGCCAGCAGTGAAGCGCTTTTAGAAGAGACCCAGTACTTC
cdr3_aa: CASSEALLEETQYF

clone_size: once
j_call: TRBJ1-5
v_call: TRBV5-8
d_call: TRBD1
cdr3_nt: TGTGCCAGCAGCTCCGGGACAGGGATAACGGGCAATCAGCCCCAGCATTTT
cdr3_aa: CASSSGTGITGNQPQHF

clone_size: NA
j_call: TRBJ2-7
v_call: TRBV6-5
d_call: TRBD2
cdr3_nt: TGTGCCAGCAGCCTCCTAGCGGGAGCGGGATACGAGCAGTACTTC
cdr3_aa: CASSLLAGAGYEQYF

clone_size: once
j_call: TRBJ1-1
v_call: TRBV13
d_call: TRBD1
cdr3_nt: TGTGCCAGCAGCTTGTCCCCGGGACAGATGAACACTGAAGCTTTCTTT
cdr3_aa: CASSLSPGQMNTEAFF

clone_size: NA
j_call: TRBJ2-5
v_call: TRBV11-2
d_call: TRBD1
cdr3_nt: TGTGCCAGCACCACGACAGGGTGGGGGCAAGAGACCCAGTACTTC
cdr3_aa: CASTTTGWGQETQYF